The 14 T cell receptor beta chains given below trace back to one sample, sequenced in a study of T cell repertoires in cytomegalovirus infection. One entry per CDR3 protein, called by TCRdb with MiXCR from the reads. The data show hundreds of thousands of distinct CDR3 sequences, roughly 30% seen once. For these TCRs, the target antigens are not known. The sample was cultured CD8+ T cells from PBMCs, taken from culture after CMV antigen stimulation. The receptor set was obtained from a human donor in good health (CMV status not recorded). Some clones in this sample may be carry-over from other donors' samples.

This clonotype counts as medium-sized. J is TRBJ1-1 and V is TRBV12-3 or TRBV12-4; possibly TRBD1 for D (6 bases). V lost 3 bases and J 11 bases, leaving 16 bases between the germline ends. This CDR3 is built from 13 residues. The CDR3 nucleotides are TGTGCCAGCAGTTTTGGACAAGGGGGGCGGGCTTTCTTT. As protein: CASSFGQGGRAFF.

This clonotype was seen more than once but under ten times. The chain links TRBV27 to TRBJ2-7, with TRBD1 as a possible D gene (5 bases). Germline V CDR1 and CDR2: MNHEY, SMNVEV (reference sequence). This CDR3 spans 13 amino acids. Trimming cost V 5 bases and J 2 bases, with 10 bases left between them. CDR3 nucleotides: TGTGCCAGCAGTGTCAGGGTTCCCTACGAGCAGTACTTC. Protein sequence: CASSVRVPYEQYF.

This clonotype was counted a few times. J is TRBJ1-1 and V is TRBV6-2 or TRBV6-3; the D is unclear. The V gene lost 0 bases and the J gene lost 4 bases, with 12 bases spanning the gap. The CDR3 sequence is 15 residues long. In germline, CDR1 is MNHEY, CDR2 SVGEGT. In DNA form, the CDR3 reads TGTGCCAGCAGTTACTCCACCCTGGGGAGCACTGAAGCTTTCTTT. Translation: CASSYSTLGSTEAFF.

The CDR3 sequence: CASSFGVMDTQYF. CDR3 DNA sequence: TGTGCCAGCAGCTTCGGCGTTATGGATACGCAGTATTTT. The chain employs TRBV7-6 and TRBJ2-3; unclear D gene. The V gene's germline CDR1 is SGHVS and CDR2 FNYEAQ. The CDR3 covers 13 residues. V was trimmed by 3 bases and J by 6 bases, leaving 10 bases between them. The variable domain in full, completed from reference TRBV7-6 and TRBJ2-3, reads GAGVSQSPRYKVTKRGQDVALRCDPISGHVSLYWYRQALGQGPEFLTYFNYEAQQDKSGLPNDRFSAERPEGSISTLTIQRTEQRDSAMYRCASSFGVMDTQYFGPGTRLTVL.

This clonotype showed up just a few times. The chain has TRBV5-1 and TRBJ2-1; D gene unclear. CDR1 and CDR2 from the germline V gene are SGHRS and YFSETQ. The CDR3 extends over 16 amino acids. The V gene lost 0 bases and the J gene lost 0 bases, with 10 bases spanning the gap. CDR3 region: CASSLGLSGSYNEQFF. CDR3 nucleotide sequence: TGCGCCAGCAGCTTGGGACTCTCAGGCTCCTACAATGAGCAGTTCTTC. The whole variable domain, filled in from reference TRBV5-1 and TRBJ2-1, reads KAGVTQTPRYLIKTRGQQVTLSCSPISGHRSVSWYQQTPGQGLQFLFEYFSETQRNKGNFPGRFSGRQFSNSRSEMNVSTLELGDSALYLCASSLGLSGSYNEQFFGPGTRLTVL.

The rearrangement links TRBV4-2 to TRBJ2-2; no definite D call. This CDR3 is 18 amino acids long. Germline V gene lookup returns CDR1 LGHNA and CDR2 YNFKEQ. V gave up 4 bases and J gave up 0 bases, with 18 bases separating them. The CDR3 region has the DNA TGTGCCAGCAGCCCCCCTCTGGCGGACCTATCGAACACCGGGGAGCTGTTTTTT. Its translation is CASSPPLADLSNTGELFF.

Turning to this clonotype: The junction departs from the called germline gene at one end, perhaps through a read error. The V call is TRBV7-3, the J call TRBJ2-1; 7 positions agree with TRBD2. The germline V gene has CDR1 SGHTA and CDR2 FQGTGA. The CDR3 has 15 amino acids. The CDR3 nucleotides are TGTGCCAACAGCTTAGTGGGGGGGGGTGGCGATGAGCAGTTCTTC. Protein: CANSLVGGGGDEQFF.

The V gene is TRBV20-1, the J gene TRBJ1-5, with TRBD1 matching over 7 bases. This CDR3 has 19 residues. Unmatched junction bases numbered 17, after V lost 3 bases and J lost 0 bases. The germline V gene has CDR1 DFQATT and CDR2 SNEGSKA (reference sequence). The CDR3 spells CSASHLQGQPFYSNQPQHF. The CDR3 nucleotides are TGCAGTGCTAGTCATTTACAGGGACAGCCTTTCTATAGCAATCAGCCCCAGCATTTT.

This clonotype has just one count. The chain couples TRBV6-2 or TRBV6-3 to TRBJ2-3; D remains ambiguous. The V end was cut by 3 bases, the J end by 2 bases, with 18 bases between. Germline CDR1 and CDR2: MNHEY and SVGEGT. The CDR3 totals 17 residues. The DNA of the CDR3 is TGTGCCAGCAGTTATCCTCGGAATCCCCGGGTCACAGATACGCAGTATTTT. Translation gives CASSYPRNPRVTDTQYF.

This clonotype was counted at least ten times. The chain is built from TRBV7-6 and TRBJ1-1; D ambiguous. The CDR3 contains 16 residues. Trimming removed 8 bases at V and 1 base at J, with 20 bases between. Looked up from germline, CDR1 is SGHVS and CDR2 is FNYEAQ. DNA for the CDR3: TGTGCCAGCCTAGGCCTTCACCTTTCAGGGAACACTGAAGCTTTCTTT. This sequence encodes CASLGLHLSGNTEAFF.

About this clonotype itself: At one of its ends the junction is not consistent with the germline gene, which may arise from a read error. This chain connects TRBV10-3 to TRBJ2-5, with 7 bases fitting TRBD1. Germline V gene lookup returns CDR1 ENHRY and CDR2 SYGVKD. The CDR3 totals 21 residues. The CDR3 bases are TGTGCCATCAGTGAGTCTTGGGGGCCGTCCAGGGGGACAAGTTACCATGAGACCCAGTACTTC. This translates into CAISESWGPSRGTSYHETQYF.

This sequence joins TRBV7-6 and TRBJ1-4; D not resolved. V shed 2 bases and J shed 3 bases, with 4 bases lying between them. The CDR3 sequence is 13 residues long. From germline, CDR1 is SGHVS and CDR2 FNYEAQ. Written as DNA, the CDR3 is TGTGCCAGCAGCTTATCAGCTAATGAAAAACTGTTTTTT. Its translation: CASSLSANEKLFF.

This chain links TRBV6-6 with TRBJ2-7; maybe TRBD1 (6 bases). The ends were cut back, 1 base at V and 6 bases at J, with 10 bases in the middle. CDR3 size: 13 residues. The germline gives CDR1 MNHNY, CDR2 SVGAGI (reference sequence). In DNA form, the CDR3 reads TGTGCCAGCAGTTACTTAGGGGGACGCGAGCAGTACGTC. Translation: CASSYLGGREQYV.

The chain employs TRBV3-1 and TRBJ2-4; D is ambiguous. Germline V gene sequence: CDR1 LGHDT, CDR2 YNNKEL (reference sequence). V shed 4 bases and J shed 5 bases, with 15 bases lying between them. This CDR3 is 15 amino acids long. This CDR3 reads CASSPLAPGENIQYF. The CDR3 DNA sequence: TGTGCCAGCAGCCCCCTGGCGCCTGGAGAAAACATTCAGTACTTC.